This paragraph covers one T cell receptor beta chain sequence. This sample was taken from a study of monozygotic twins with inflammatory bowel disease. Germline CDR1 is LGHDT and CDR2 is YNNKEL (reference sequence). The CDR3 length is 15 residues. Researchers used roughly 3,800 ng of total RNA for each TCR library. Each CDR3 protein gets one entry in TCRdb, which reprocessed the 5' RACE reads and gives no DNA. The record lists approximately 420,000 distinct CDR3 sequences, of which the ten most abundant hold more than 2%. The sequenced sample consisted of blood. This TCR derives from a human donor with ulcerative colitis or Crohn's disease, or a healthy co-twin of an affected twin (not recorded which). The chain employs TRBV3-1 and TRBJ2-1; lacking DNA, the TRBD2 call made by TCRdb goes unchecked. The CDR3 sequence: CASSQVGGANGEQFF.